This TCR beta chain is drawn from a study of technical replicates of blood from a few donors. Germline V gene data show CDR1 as SGHVS and CDR2 as FNYEAQ. Trimming shortened V by 2 bases and J by 2 bases, and 16 bases separated the two germline ends. The CDR3 has 18 residues. Libraries were prepared by immunoSEQ multiplex PCR; TCRdb keeps only in-frame clonotypes and omits some of them. The sample records just under 60,000 clones, about nine tenths being singletons. Sequences were obtained from PBMCs. This TCR came from a human donor in good health. Some clones in this sample may be carry-over from other donors' samples. This rearrangement joins TRBV7-6 to TRBJ2-6; no firm D call. As DNA, the CDR3 is TGTGCCAGCAGCTTACTTGCGACCGCCCTAGCTGGGGCCAACGTCCTGACTTTC. Protein sequence: CASSLLATALAGANVLTF.